This is a list of T cell receptor beta chains from one sample in a study of blood T cell repertoires in COVID-19. Profiling relied on immunoSEQ multiplex PCR, and the TCRdb table lists in-frame clones only, not all of them. The table shows roughly 200,000 clones, with about nine tenths occurring only once. Sequenced sample: peripheral blood. These receptors originate from a man aged 40-49 years with acute or convalescent COVID-19. The CDR3 runs from the conserved cysteine through the conserved F or W. The D gene is left open where the match is weak. Clone size is shown for a subset of rows, as once, few, many or a class of expanded clone.

size: -; J: TRBJ2-6; V: TRBV7-2; D: -; DNA: TGTGCCAGCAGCTTGGGGGGGGCCGACTACTCTGGGGCCAACGTCCTGACTTTC; CDR3: CASSLGGADYSGANVLTF
size: -; J: TRBJ2-3; V: TRBV12-5; D: -; DNA: TGTGCTAGTGGGCAGTATAGCACAGATACGCAGTATTTT; CDR3: CASGQYSTDTQYF
size: -; J: TRBJ2-5; V: TRBV11-2; D: TRBD2; DNA: TGTGCCAGCAGCTCCGGAGGGACTAGCGGTGAGACCCAGTACTTC; CDR3: CASSSGGTSGETQYF
size: -; J: TRBJ2-7; V: TRBV11-2; D: TRBD1; DNA: TGTGCCAGCAGCTTAGACCGGAGGACAGGCAGGAAGTACTTC; CDR3: CASSLDRRTGRKYF
size: -; J: TRBJ2-3; V: TRBV5-1; D: TRBD2; DNA: TGCGCCAGCAGCTTGGGCGGGGGATACACAGATACGCAGTATTTT; CDR3: CASSLGGGYTDTQYF
size: -; J: TRBJ1-5; V: TRBV30; D: TRBD1; DNA: TGTGCCTGGACCCCCGGACAGGGGGGGTTGAGCAATCAGCCCCAGCATTTT; CDR3: CAWTPGQGGLSNQPQHF
size: -; J: TRBJ1-2; V: TRBV28; D: TRBD1; DNA: TGTGCCAGCAGTAACCGCGGAGGGGGCTTAGCCAACTATGGCTACACCTTC; CDR3: CASSNRGGGLANYGYTF
size: -; J: TRBJ2-3; V: TRBV4-2; D: -; DNA: TGTGCCAGCAGCCAAGGGACAAGCCAAACGACAGATACGCAGTATTTT; CDR3: CASSQGTSQTTDTQYF
size: -; J: TRBJ2-2; V: TRBV19; D: TRBD2; DNA: TGTGCCAGTACGGGACTAGCGGGGGACCCAAGGCCTAACACCGGGGAGCTGTTTTTT; CDR3: CASTGLAGDPRPNTGELFF
size: -; J: TRBJ1-1; V: TRBV2; D: -; DNA: TGTGCCAGCAGACAAAGCAGGAATGAAGCTTTCTTT; CDR3: CASRQSRNEAFF
size: once; J: TRBJ2-1; V: TRBV2; D: -; DNA: TGTGCCTCGCTAAAGGTGGCTAGCCCCCATGAGCAGTTCTTC; CDR3: CASLKVASPHEQFF
size: -; J: TRBJ2-1; V: TRBV7-8; D: -; DNA: TGTGCCAGCAGCTCCTCTAGCAATATCTACAATGAGCAGTTCTTC; CDR3: CASSSSSNIYNEQFF
size: -; J: TRBJ2-7; V: TRBV30; D: -; DNA: TGTGCCTGGACTCCCTTAGCCCTGAAGAACGAGCAGTACTTC; CDR3: CAWTPLALKNEQYF
size: -; J: TRBJ1-2; V: TRBV5-6; D: -; DNA: TGTGCCAGCAGCTTGCCAGGGTCGAGTAACTATGGCTACACCTTC; CDR3: CASSLPGSSNYGYTF
size: -; J: TRBJ2-5; V: TRBV5-6; D: TRBD1; DNA: TGTGCCAGCAGCTCCTCCCCTGTGGGGACAGGGAGGGAGACCCAGTACTTC; CDR3: CASSSSPVGTGRETQYF
size: -; J: TRBJ1-1; V: TRBV5-1; D: TRBD1; DNA: TGCGCCAGCAGCCCCCAGGGGGGCACTGAAGCTTTCTTT; CDR3: CASSPQGGTEAFF
size: -; J: TRBJ1-5; V: TRBV18; D: TRBD1; DNA: TGTGCCAGCTCACCAGAGACAGGGGGTTTTCAGCCCCAGCATTTT; CDR3: CASSPETGGFQPQHF
size: -; J: TRBJ1-1; V: TRBV19; D: -; DNA: TGTGCCAGTAAGGTACAGGGTTGGATGAACACTGAAGCTTTCTTT; CDR3: CASKVQGWMNTEAFF
size: -; J: TRBJ1-1; V: TRBV4-3; D: -; DNA: TGCGCCAGCAGCCAAGATCGGGGGGAGGTACGCGAAGCTTTCTTT; CDR3: CASSQDRGEVREAFF
size: few; J: TRBJ2-2; V: TRBV6-2/TRBV6-3; D: TRBD1; DNA: TGTGCCAGCAGTCCAGGGGGCCGGAACACCGGGGAGCTGTTTTTT; CDR3: CASSPGGRNTGELFF
size: -; J: TRBJ2-3; V: TRBV6-1; D: -; DNA: TGTGCCAGCAGTGATGAGGGTGAGGGCACAGATACGCAGTATTTT; CDR3: CASSDEGEGTDTQYF
size: -; J: TRBJ1-4; V: TRBV5-5; D: -; DNA: TGTGCCAGCAGGCAAGGTGGGGGGTATGGAGAAAAGCTGTTTTTT; CDR3: CASRQGGGYGEKLFF
size: -; J: TRBJ2-1; V: TRBV4-1; D: TRBD2; DNA: TGCGCCAGCACCTTAAGGACTAGCGGGGACAATGAGCAGTTCTTC; CDR3: CASTLRTSGDNEQFF
size: -; J: TRBJ2-1; V: TRBV10-3; D: TRBD2; DNA: TGTGCCACTCTAGCGGTGCTGAGCTCCTACAATGAGCAGTTCTTC; CDR3: CATLAVLSSYNEQFF
size: -; J: TRBJ1-4; V: TRBV5-1; D: TRBD1; DNA: TGCGCCAGCAGCTTACAGGGGGCTGGGGAAAAACTGTTTTTT; CDR3: CASSLQGAGEKLFF
size: -; J: TRBJ2-1; V: TRBV29-1; D: -; DNA: TGCAGCGTTCACCCCAGCGGTACCCTTGATGAGCAGTTCTTC; CDR3: CSVHPSGTLDEQFF
size: -; J: TRBJ2-7; V: TRBV4-2; D: TRBD1; DNA: TGTGCCAGCAGCCAAGCTGGGACAGCCCTGGGCTACGAGCAGTACTTC; CDR3: CASSQAGTALGYEQYF
size: once; J: TRBJ2-3; V: TRBV28; D: TRBD2; DNA: TGTGCCAGCAGTTCCGTAGCGGGAAGCACAGATACGCAGTATTTT; CDR3: CASSSVAGSTDTQYF
size: -; J: TRBJ1-2; V: TRBV3-1/TRBV3-2; D: TRBD1; DNA: TGTGCCAGCAGGCCCGGGACAGGGTATGGCTACACCTTC; CDR3: CASRPGTGYGYTF
size: -; J: TRBJ2-7; V: TRBV27; D: TRBD1; DNA: TGTGCCAGCAGTTTCCGGGACAGGGCCTACGAGCAGTACTTC; CDR3: CASSFRDRAYEQYF
size: -; J: TRBJ1-2; V: TRBV12-3/TRBV12-4; D: -; DNA: TGTGCCAGCAGTCGGGGGAATGGCTACACCTTC; CDR3: CASSRGNGYTF
size: -; J: TRBJ1-2; V: TRBV13; D: -; DNA: TGTGCCAGCAGCTTAGCAGGGAACTATGGCTACACCTTC; CDR3: CASSLAGNYGYTF
size: -; J: TRBJ2-5; V: TRBV5-1; D: TRBD1; DNA: TGCGCCAGCAGCCCCGCAGGGGGCCGGGGAGAGACCCAGTACTTC; CDR3: CASSPAGGRGETQYF
size: -; J: TRBJ2-7; V: TRBV5-4; D: TRBD1; DNA: TGTGCCAGCAGCTTGGGACAGGGTCGTTACGAGCAGTACTTC; CDR3: CASSLGQGRYEQYF
size: -; J: TRBJ2-7; V: TRBV11-1; D: TRBD1; DNA: TGTGCCAGCAGCACAGGGACAGGGGGCACCTACGAGCAGTACTTC; CDR3: CASSTGTGGTYEQYF
size: once; J: TRBJ2-5; V: TRBV21-1; D: -; DNA: TGTGCCAGCAAGCTTCCCGGCGGGAGTGGAGAGACCCAGTACTTC; CDR3: CASKLPGGSGETQYF
size: few; J: TRBJ1-1; V: TRBV7-8; D: -; DNA: TGTGCCAGCAGTGACAGAGGCACTGAAGCTTTCTTT; CDR3: CASSDRGTEAFF
size: -; J: TRBJ2-7; V: TRBV5-1; D: TRBD1; DNA: TGCGCCAGCAGCGTCATACCGGACAGGGTCGACGAGCAGTACTTC; CDR3: CASSVIPDRVDEQYF
size: -; J: TRBJ1-1; V: TRBV11-1; D: -; DNA: TGTGCCAGCAGCTTAGAGCGCAGGAACACTGAAGCTTTCTTT; CDR3: CASSLERRNTEAFF
size: few; J: TRBJ2-7; V: TRBV7-9; D: -; DNA: TGTGCCAGCAGCTTAAGACAGGACTACGAGCAGTACTTC; CDR3: CASSLRQDYEQYF
size: -; J: TRBJ1-2; V: TRBV12-3/TRBV12-4; D: TRBD1; DNA: TGTGCCAGCAGTACGGGACAGTACTATGGCTACACCTTC; CDR3: CASSTGQYYGYTF
size: -; J: TRBJ1-2; V: TRBV5-5; D: -; DNA: TGTGCCAGCAGCTTCTCGGGGGACTATGGCTACACCTTC; CDR3: CASSFSGDYGYTF
size: -; J: TRBJ2-7; V: TRBV30; D: -; DNA: TGTGCCTGCGGGGACAACTCCTACGAGCAGTACTTC; CDR3: CACGDNSYEQYF
size: -; J: TRBJ1-1; V: TRBV10-3; D: -; DNA: TGTGCCATCAGTGATTTTGGGACACTGAACACTGAAACTTTCTTT; CDR3: CAISDFGTLNTETFF
size: -; J: TRBJ2-7; V: TRBV12-5; D: -; DNA: TGTGCTAGTGGTCCCCGGGATGGATACGAGCAGTACTTC; CDR3: CASGPRDGYEQYF
size: few; J: TRBJ1-1; V: TRBV10-1; D: -; DNA: TGCGCCAGCAGTGCTTCGACAGGAGGTACGACTGAAGCTTTCTTT; CDR3: CASSASTGGTTEAFF
size: once; J: TRBJ2-7; V: TRBV10-3; D: TRBD2; DNA: TGTGCCATCAGGACTAGCGGGGGCCTGAGCTCCTACGAGCAGTACTTC; CDR3: CAIRTSGGLSSYEQYF
size: -; J: TRBJ2-6; V: TRBV19; D: -; DNA: TGTGCCAGTACAGGTAACTCTGGGGCCAACGTCCTGACTTTC; CDR3: CASTGNSGANVLTF
size: few; J: TRBJ2-7; V: TRBV14; D: -; DNA: TGTGCCAGCAGCCAATTTCGCGAAGGAGCGTACGAGCAGTACTTC; CDR3: CASSQFREGAYEQYF
size: -; J: TRBJ1-2; V: TRBV27; D: TRBD1; DNA: TGTGCCAGCAGTCCCCGGGACAGGAGAATCTACTATGGCTACACCTTC; CDR3: CASSPRDRRIYYGYTF
size: once; J: TRBJ2-7; V: TRBV24-1; D: TRBD1; DNA: TGTGCCACCAGGGATGGGACAGGCTACCTAGGCTCCTACGAGCAGTACTTC; CDR3: CATRDGTGYLGSYEQYF
size: once; J: TRBJ1-4; V: TRBV7-2; D: TRBD1; DNA: TGTGCCAGCGGACAGGGTTGGGAAAAACTGTTTTTT; CDR3: CASGQGWEKLFF
size: -; J: TRBJ2-2; V: TRBV7-7; D: TRBD1; DNA: TGTGCCAGCAGCTTAGGGACAGGGACCACCGGGGAGCTGTTTTTT; CDR3: CASSLGTGTTGELFF
size: -; J: TRBJ2-7; V: TRBV9; D: -; DNA: TGTGCCAGCAGCGCTGCGGGACAGTACTACGAGCAGTACTTC; CDR3: CASSAAGQYYEQYF
size: -; J: TRBJ1-1; V: TRBV3-1/TRBV3-2; D: -; DNA: TGTGCCAGCAGCCAAGAACTTCGTGAGAACACTGAAGCTTTCTTT; CDR3: CASSQELRENTEAFF
size: few; J: TRBJ2-2; V: TRBV19; D: TRBD1; DNA: TGTGCCAGTAAACCTCCGGGACAGTCCCATGGGGAGCTGTTTTTT; CDR3: CASKPPGQSHGELFF